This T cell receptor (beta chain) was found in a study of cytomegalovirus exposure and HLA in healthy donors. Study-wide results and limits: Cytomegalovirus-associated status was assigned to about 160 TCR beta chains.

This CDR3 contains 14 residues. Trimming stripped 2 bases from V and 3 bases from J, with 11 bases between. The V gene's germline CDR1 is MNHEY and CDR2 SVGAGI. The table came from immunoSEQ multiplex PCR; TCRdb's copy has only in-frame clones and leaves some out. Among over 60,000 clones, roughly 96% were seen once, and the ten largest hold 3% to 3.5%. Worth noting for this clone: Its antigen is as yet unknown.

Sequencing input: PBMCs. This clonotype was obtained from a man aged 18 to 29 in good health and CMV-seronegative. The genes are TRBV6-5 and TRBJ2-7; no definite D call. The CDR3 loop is CASSYNGLDYEQYF. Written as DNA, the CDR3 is TGTGCCAGCAGTTACAATGGTTTAGACTACGAGCAGTACTTC.